Listed below are T cell receptor beta chains from one sample, sequenced in a study of regulatory T cells in long-lasting Graves disease. Using its own MiXCR run on the multiplex PCR reads, TCRdb lists one record per CDR3 protein. The sample shows roughly 700,000 distinct CDR3 sequences, 25% to 30% of them seen only once. This specimen consisted of peripheral blood mononuclear cells (PBMCs), obtained when the disease was refractory, from a patient treated with antithyroid drugs. These receptors were obtained from a female donor with Graves disease. Both conserved end residues are part of each CDR3. The order of the fields is clone size, D gene, V gene, J gene, CDR3 protein, CDR3 DNA. A D gene is named only where the DNA matches it firmly. Where a row states a size, it is once, few, many or the class of an expanded clone; other rows omit it.

>-|-|TRBV5-4|TRBJ1-1
CASSLEGRIIEAFF
TGTGCCAGCAGCTTGGAGGGGCGGATAATTGAAGCTTTCTTT
>many|TRBD1|TRBV2|TRBJ1-6
CASKGTGGFNSPLHF
TGTGCCAGCAAGGGCACAGGGGGCTTCAATTCACCCCTCCACTTT
>many|-|TRBV12-3/TRBV12-4|TRBJ1-1
CASSFDQTAFF
TGTGCCAGCAGTTTTGACCAGACAGCTTTCTTT
>few|-|TRBV10-3|TRBJ1-1
CAISEHRENTEAFF
TGTGCCATCAGTGAGCACAGGGAGAACACTGAAGCTTTCTTT
>many|-|TRBV12-3/TRBV12-4|TRBJ2-2
CASRRDRANTGELFF
TGTGCCAGCAGAAGGGACCGCGCGAACACCGGGGAGCTGTTTTTT
>many|TRBD2|TRBV3-1|TRBJ2-7
CASSQGTSGSYEQYF
TGTGCCAGCAGCCAAGGGACTAGCGGGAGCTACGAGCAGTACTTC
>many|-|TRBV11-2|TRBJ2-1
CASSLVSGYEQFF
TGTGCCAGCAGCTTAGTGTCCGGGTATGAGCAGTTCTTC
>many|-|TRBV28|TRBJ1-5
CASSFERGNSNQPQHF
TGTGCCAGCAGTTTTGAGAGGGGCAATAGCAATCAGCCCCAGCATTTT
>-|-|TRBV12-3/TRBV12-4|TRBJ2-6
CASSRLSGANVLTF
TGTGCCAGCAGTAGGCTCTCTGGGGCCAACGTCCTGACTTTC
>-|-|TRBV11-2|TRBJ2-7
CASSSFGSPGHKSSYEQYF
TGTGCCAGCAGCTCGTTCGGTTCCCCGGGACACAAGAGCTCCTACGAGCAGTACTTC
>-|-|TRBV20-1|TRBJ1-3
CSARDLLGAGNTIYF
TGCAGTGCTAGAGATCTCTTAGGGGCTGGAAACACCATATATTTT
>few|-|TRBV29-1|TRBJ2-7
CSVVWGTGYEQYF
TGCAGCGTTGTGTGGGGGACGGGGTACGAGCAGTACTTC
>few|-|TRBV12-3/TRBV12-4|TRBJ1-6
CASSASGSYNSPLHF
TGTGCCAGCAGTGCTTCCGGCTCCTATAATTCACCCCTCCACTTT
>many|-|TRBV18|TRBJ2-7
CASSGMGEQYF
TGTGCCAGCTCAGGCATGGGAGAGCAGTACTTC
>few|TRBD1|TRBV12-3/TRBV12-4|TRBJ1-6
CASSLRTGTNSPLHF
TGTGCCAGCAGTCTCCGGACAGGAACAAATTCACCCCTCCACTTT
>-|TRBD1|TRBV5-4|TRBJ1-2
CASSIRGGIGYTF
TGTGCCAGCAGCATCAGGGGGGGGATTGGCTACACCTTC
>few|TRBD1|TRBV15|TRBJ1-1
CATSRETGGTEAFF
TGTGCCACCAGCAGAGAGACAGGGGGAACTGAAGCTTTCTTT
>-|TRBD2|TRBV18|TRBJ2-1
CASSPGTSGDNEQFF
TGTGCCAGCTCACCAGGGACTAGCGGAGACAATGAGCAGTTCTTC
>-|-|TRBV25-1|TRBJ2-5
CASSEGVGGGQETQYF
TGTGCCAGCAGTGAAGGAGTGGGAGGGGGCCAAGAGACCCAGTACTTC
>-|-|TRBV13|TRBJ2-4
CASSPRTGLGAGSKNIQYF
TGTGCCAGCAGCCCACGGACTGGGTTGGGGGCTGGTTCGAAAAACATTCAGTACTTC
>few|TRBD1|TRBV10-3|TRBJ2-6
CAISRTGTESGANVLTF
TGTGCCATCAGCCGAACCGGGACAGAGTCTGGGGCCAACGTCCTGACTTTC
>few|TRBD1|TRBV28|TRBJ1-3
CASTRDRNSGNTIYF
TGTGCCAGCACCCGGGACAGAAACTCTGGAAACACCATATATTTT
>-|TRBD1|TRBV28|TRBJ1-4
CASSSPLAGTGGNEKLFF
TGTGCCAGCAGTTCCCCCCTGGCCGGGACAGGGGGGAATGAAAAACTGTTTTTT
>-|-|TRBV5-4|TRBJ2-3
CASSPSREDTQYF
TGTGCCAGCAGCCCCAGTAGGGAAGATACGCAGTATTTT
>-|-|TRBV12-3/TRBV12-4|TRBJ1-5
CASTLDSYSNQPQHF
TGTGCCAGCACTCTAGACAGCTATAGCAATCAGCCCCAGCATTTT
>many|TRBD1|TRBV2|TRBJ1-4
CASSVEGASEKLFF
TGTGCCAGCAGTGTTGAGGGGGCGAGTGAAAAACTGTTTTTT
>many|-|TRBV28|TRBJ1-4
CASSFQIPGISREKLFF
TGTGCCAGCAGTTTCCAGATTCCGGGTATATCTCGGGAAAAACTGTTTTTT
>many|TRBD2|TRBV11-2|TRBJ2-5
CASSLLSGGDETQYF
TGTGCCAGCAGCCTACTAAGCGGGGGGGACGAGACCCAGTACTTC
>many|-|TRBV20-1|TRBJ1-4
CSASPREGSATNEKLFF
TGCAGTGCTAGCCCTAGGGAGGGGAGCGCAACTAATGAAAAACTGTTTTTT
>-|-|TRBV7-9|TRBJ1-4
CASSLSSASNEKLFF
TGTGCCAGCAGCTTATCGTCGGCGTCTAATGAAAAACTGTTTTTT
>-|-|TRBV6-1|TRBJ1-1
CVANRGGRGNTEAFF
TGTGTCGCGAACCGAGGAGGACGTGGTAACACTGAAGCTTTCTTT